The sequence of this T cell receptor (beta chain) was determined in a study of cytomegalovirus exposure and HLA in healthy donors. At the level of the study: From donors who were HLA-typed, an early data release held about 85 million unique TCRs. Findings and limits, study-wide: There were reportedly fewer N-insertions in an Asian-associated ancestry cluster than the roughly 700-donor mean, in a later analysis. Follow-up analysis found HLA locus-dependent TCR association rates, highest for DRB1 and lowest for HLA-C.

Trimming took 4 bases from V and 4 from J, leaving 16 bases between them. The germline V gene has CDR1 SGHVS and CDR2 FQNEAQ. CDR3 size: 15 residues. It was with 60 Vbeta and 13 Jbeta primers that the PCR ran. Clones were read by immunoSEQ multiplex PCR, and TCRdb kept only the in-frame ones, dropping some. The sample includes about 260,000 clones, almost 85% of them seen just once. Of note for this clone: Its matching antigen is unknown.

The TCR sequence derives from a woman aged 40 to 50 in good health and CMV-seropositive. The J gene is TRBJ1-2, the V gene TRBV7-8; tentatively, D is TRBD1 (5 bases). Sequencing was done on a sample of PBMCs. The CDR3 protein is CASSSDGGSRYGYTF. DNA for the CDR3: TGTGCCAGCAGCTCCGACGGGGGAAGTCGCTATGGCTACACCTTC.